Below, 21 T cell receptor beta chains from the same sample are listed, as sequenced in a study of T cells after yellow fever vaccination (dated by TCRdb to 2018 to 2020). Libraries came from 5' RACE. Data came from an Illumina HiSeq 2500. In TCRdb, the public reads were trimmed at Q25 with fastp and aligned with MiXCR, with productive beta chains retained. Entries are consolidated by CDR3 protein sequence, retaining the most common genes and DNA. The sample table records about 350,000 distinct CDR3 sequences; roughly 8.3% of these occur just once. The ten largest clones capture 17% of the sample. The treatment or condition label for this specimen denotes: live attenuated yellow fever vaccine strain. This specimen consisted of PBMCs, obtained roughly 46 days after the first yellow fever vaccination. The receptor set was obtained from a man younger than 35 who received the YFV17D yellow fever vaccine.

The chain uses TRBV9 and TRBJ1-6; 7 nucleotides line up with TRBD1. This CDR3 comprises 12 residues. CDR1 is SGDLS, CDR2 YYNGEE, per germline. V shed 3 bases, J shed 12 bases, and the junction held 3 bases outside the gene matches. The CDR3 nucleotides are TGTGCCAGCAGCGGGACAGGCCTACCCCTCCACTTT. The encoded protein is CASSGTGLPLHF.

This clonotype came up a few times. V is TRBV27 and J is TRBJ2-1, with TRBD1 matching over 9 bases. Germline trimming cut 3 bases from V and 7 bases from J; bases unmatched to any gene: 10. This CDR3 contains 16 residues. CDR1 and CDR2 (germline): MNHEY, SMNVEV (reference sequence). The CDR3 DNA reads as TGTGCCAGCAGTTTCTTGGGGACAGGGATAGGGAATGAGCAGTTCTTC. This translates into CASSFLGTGIGNEQFF.

The rearrangement joins TRBV7-8 to TRBJ2-5, with D unresolved. CDR1 SGHVS and CDR2 FQNEAQ come from the germline V gene. V shed 0 bases and J shed 4 bases, with 9 bases lying between them. This CDR3 comprises 14 residues. This CDR3 reads CASSLAPSGETQYF. The CDR3 bases are TGTGCCAGCAGCTTAGCGCCTTCGGGAGAGACCCAGTACTTC.

The rearrangement links TRBV12-3 or TRBV12-4 to TRBJ1-6; the D gene is possibly TRBD1 (6 bases). The CDR3 runs 15 residues. V was cut by 5 bases and J by 8 bases, with 16 bases left in between. The CDR3 region has the DNA TGTGCCAGCAGTACCACCGGGACATGGGATTCACCCCTCCACTTT. Amino acid sequence: CASSTTGTWDSPLHF.

This clonotype was detected only a few times. The chain recombines TRBV4-2 with TRBJ2-1; 10 positions agree with TRBD1. The length of the CDR3 is 15 residues. The ends lost 1 base at V and 9 bases at J; junction bases unmatched: 6. Germline V gives CDR1 LGHNA, CDR2 YNFKEQ. In nucleotides, the CDR3 is TGTGCCAGCAGCCAAGCCGGGACAGGGGTGGGTGAGCAGTTCTTC. As protein: CASSQAGTGVGEQFF.

This clonotype has more than one count but fewer than ten. The chain is built from TRBV18 and TRBJ2-4, with D perhaps TRBD1 (5 bases). V was clipped by 5 bases and J by 7 bases, with 12 bases between them. The CDR3 is 13 amino acids. Germline V gene data show CDR1 as KGHSH and CDR2 as LQKENI. CDR3 in DNA: TGTGCCAGCTCAGCAGACAGAGCGAACATTCAGTACTTC. It specifies CASSADRANIQYF.

In nucleotides, the CDR3 is TGTATTGAAACTAGCTTCTCTTCCGAGCAGTACTTC. This encodes CIETSFSSEQYF. This chain joins TRBV30 and TRBJ2-7, with D possibly being TRBD2 (6 bases). Germline V gene sequence: CDR1 GTSNPN, CDR2 SVGIG (reference sequence). This CDR3 comprises 12 residues.

This clonotype was counted a few times. V gene TRBV9 combines with J gene TRBJ2-7; possible D gene TRBD2, 6 bases. The CDR3 is 16 residues long. Trimming pared 1 base from V and 0 bases from J, leaving 14 bases between. Germline CDR1 SGDLS, CDR2 YYNGEE. The CDR3 DNA sequence: TGTGCCAGCAGCGTAACCGGAGGGGCGAGCTCCTACGAGCAGTACTTC. Protein product: CASSVTGGASSYEQYF.

This rearrangement joins TRBV20-1 to TRBJ2-7; the D is unclear. The germline V and J ends were trimmed by 5 bases and 5 bases, with 16 bases remaining between them. The CDR3 is 13 amino acids. The germline gives CDR1 DFQATT, CDR2 SNEGSKA (reference sequence). The CDR3 spells CSAPQQWGHEQYF. CDR3 DNA sequence: TGCAGTGCTCCCCAACAGTGGGGTCACGAGCAGTACTTC.

This chain uses TRBV12-3 or TRBV12-4 with TRBJ1-1; D gene unclear. V was clipped by 5 bases and J by 6 bases, with 13 bases between them. This CDR3 is 13 amino acids long. Here the CDR3 DNA reads TGTGCCAGCAGTCCCAACCGTAGAGCTGAAGCTTTCTTT. Its protein is CASSPNRRAEAFF.

In its sample, this clonotype was seen a few times. This chain joins TRBV29-1 and TRBJ1-1; D might be TRBD1 (5 bases). Trimming shortened V by 5 bases and J by 3 bases, and 19 bases separated the two germline ends. CDR1 and CDR2 (germline): SQVTM, ANQGSEA. The CDR3 is 15 amino acids. Here the CDR3 DNA reads TGCAGCGTTTTACAGGTTGGGATGTATGACACTGAAGCTTTCTTT. Residues: CSVLQVGMYDTEAFF.

This chain's CDR3 is CASSYVPGGSNQPQHF. CDR3 bases: TGTGCCAGCAGTTACGTTCCAGGGGGTAGCAATCAGCCCCAGCATTTT. The chain couples TRBV6-2 or TRBV6-3 to TRBJ1-5, with TRBD1 identical over 7 bases. CDR1 and CDR2 from the germline V gene are MNHEY and SVGEGT. The CDR3 has 16 residues. Unmatched junction bases numbered 4, after V lost 2 bases and J lost 0 bases.

CDR3 nucleotides: TGTGCCAGCAGTACTCGGAGAACAGAGACCCAGTACTTC. Amino acid sequence: CASSTRRTETQYF. V usage is TRBV27 and J usage is TRBJ2-5; D gene uncertain. Trimming stripped 5 bases from V and 4 bases from J, with 11 bases between. CDR1 and CDR2 from the germline V gene are MNHEY and SMNVEV (reference sequence). CDR3 length: 13 amino acids.

This clonotype was detected a few times. The V and J genes are TRBV28 and TRBJ1-3; possibly TRBD1 for D (5 bases). CDR1 and CDR2 (germline): MDHEN, SYDVKM. CDR3 size: 14 residues. The V and J ends lost 4 bases and 4 bases respectively, with 11 bases between them. The CDR3 nucleotides are TGTGCCAGCAGTTGGGGTTGGGGGGGAAACACCATATATTTT. It translates to CASSWGWGGNTIYF.

CDR3 protein: CASSMLPLSEQYF. CDR3 DNA: TGTGCCAGCAGTATGTTACCCCTCAGCGAGCAGTACTTC. This chain uses TRBV27 with TRBJ2-7; unclear D gene. The V and J ends lost 5 bases and 6 bases respectively, with 14 bases between them. The CDR3 is made up of 13 amino acids. Germline CDR1 is MNHEY and CDR2 is SMNVEV (reference sequence).

This clonotype was seen a few times. This chain connects TRBV19 to TRBJ1-5; the match to TRBD1 covers 9 bases. Trimming at V came to 6 bases and at J to 7 bases, leaving 10 bases not matched to a gene. Germline assignment: CDR1 LNHDA and CDR2 SQIVND (reference sequence). The CDR3 has 15 amino acids. The CDR3 region is CASSTFGTGKQPQHF. DNA of the CDR3: TGTGCCAGTAGCACCTTCGGGACAGGGAAGCAGCCCCAGCATTTT.

The rearrangement links TRBV28 to TRBJ2-2; D is ambiguous. Germline lookup yields CDR1 MDHEN and CDR2 SYDVKM. V gave up 5 bases and J gave up 0 bases, with 13 bases separating them. The CDR3 is 16 residues long. The CDR3 region has the DNA TGTGCCAGCAGTGGGGTCTTCTCCACGAACACCGGGGAGCTGTTTTTT. This encodes CASSGVFSTNTGELFF.

This clonotype was recorded a few times. This chain joins TRBV19 and TRBJ1-1, with a possible D match to TRBD1 (6 bases). Trimming removed 7 bases from V and 0 bases from J, with 15 bases in between. The germline V gene has CDR1 LNHDA and CDR2 SQIVND (reference sequence). This CDR3 comprises 15 residues. The CDR3 DNA reads as TGTGCCAGTATAAGGGGGGCTACAATGAACACTGAAGCTTTCTTT. It is translated as CASIRGATMNTEAFF.

This clonotype has only a few counts. The chain carries TRBV20-1 and TRBJ2-3, with 10 bases aligning to TRBD2. CDR3 length equals 15 residues. The V gene's germline CDR1 is DFQATT and CDR2 SNEGSKA (reference sequence). The ends lost 1 base at V and 5 bases at J; junction bases unmatched: 6. CDR3 amino acids: CSARGTSGVRDTQYF. The CDR3 DNA reads as TGCAGTGCTAGAGGAACTAGCGGGGTCAGAGATACGCAGTATTTT.

The genes are TRBV20-1 and TRBJ1-6, with D hard to call. The germline CDR1 and CDR2 sequences are DFQATT and SNEGSKA (reference sequence). The CDR3 is made up of 11 amino acids. The V end lost 7 bases, the J end lost 10 bases, and 11 bases lay between the germline ends. The CDR3 region has the DNA TGCAGTGTCCGTGTGGGGTCACCCCTCCACTTT. Encoded protein: CSVRVGSPLHF.

The chain has TRBV7-2 and TRBJ2-2; perhaps TRBD1 as D (6 bases). Germline V gives CDR1 SGHTA, CDR2 FQGNSA. The V gene lost 0 bases and the J gene lost 3 bases, with 11 bases spanning the gap. This CDR3 is 16 amino acids long. CDR3 nucleotide sequence: TGTGCCAGCAGCTTAGCGGGGGCTCAATACACCGGGGAGCTGTTTTTT. It codes for CASSLAGAQYTGELFF. Supplemented by reference TRBV7-2 and TRBJ2-2, the full variable domain reads GAGVSQSPSNKVTEKGKDVELRCDPISGHTALYWYRQSLGQGLEFLIYFQGNSAPDKSGLPSDRFSAERTGGSVSTLTIQRTQQEDSAVYLCASSLAGAQYTGELFFGEGSRLTVL.